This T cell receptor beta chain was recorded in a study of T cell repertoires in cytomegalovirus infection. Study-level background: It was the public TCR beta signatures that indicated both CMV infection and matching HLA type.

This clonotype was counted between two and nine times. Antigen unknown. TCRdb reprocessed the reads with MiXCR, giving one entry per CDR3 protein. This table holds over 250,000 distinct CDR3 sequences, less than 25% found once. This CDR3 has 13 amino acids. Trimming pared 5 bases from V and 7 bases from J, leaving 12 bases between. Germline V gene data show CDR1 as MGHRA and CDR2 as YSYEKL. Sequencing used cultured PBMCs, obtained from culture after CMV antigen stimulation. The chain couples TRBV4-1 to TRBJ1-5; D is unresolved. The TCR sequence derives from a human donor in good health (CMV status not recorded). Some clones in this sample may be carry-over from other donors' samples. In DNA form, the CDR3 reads TGCGCCAGCAGCGCAGACCCGCGGCAGCCCCAGCATTTT. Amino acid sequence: CASSADPRQPQHF.